Listed here are 17 T cell receptor beta chains from one sample, sequenced in a study of blood T cell repertoires in COVID-19. The data were produced by immunoSEQ multiplex PCR, yet TCRdb's version contains in-frame clones alone and is incomplete. Here the sample spans more than 250,000 clones, around 80% being singletons. The sample taken for sequencing was PBMCs or T cells enriched from blood (not recorded which). The receptors come from a man between 40 and 49 years old who had been exposed to COVID-19.

The CDR3 bases are TGTGCCAGCAGCCCAACACAGGGCAGGGAACAGTACTTC. It yields the protein CASSPTQGREQYF. V gene TRBV7-9 combines with J gene TRBJ2-7; D may be TRBD1 (6 bases). The CDR3 is 13 residues long. The ends were cut back, 5 bases at V and 10 bases at J, with 18 bases in the middle. CDR1 and CDR2 (germline): SEHNR, FQNEAQ (reference sequence).

The rearrangement links TRBV9 to TRBJ2-2, with D maybe TRBD2 (6 bases). In germline, CDR1 is SGDLS, CDR2 YYNGEE. The CDR3 spans 16 residues. V lost 3 bases and J lost 4, with 16 bases in between. The chain's CDR3 is CASSARLVHPTGELFF. CDR3 DNA: TGTGCCAGCAGCGCCCGACTAGTCCATCCCACCGGGGAGCTGTTTTTT.

The chain links TRBV28 to TRBJ2-1, with D unresolved. This CDR3 region has 12 residues. Trimming removed 6 bases from V and 5 bases from J, with 8 bases in between. Per the germline V gene, CDR1 is MDHEN and CDR2 is SYDVKM. Written as DNA, the CDR3 is TGTGCCAGCAGCCGAACTAACAATGAGCAGTTCTTC. Amino acid sequence: CASSRTNNEQFF.

Only one count was recorded for this clone. A junction boundary mismatches the germline segment, possibly from a read error. V is TRBV6-1 and J is TRBJ1-1, with no clear D. Per germline, CDR1 MNHNS and CDR2 SASEGT. This CDR3 contains 13 residues. CDR3 protein: CASREVMNTEAFF. The CDR3, as DNA: TGTGCCAGCAGGGAAGTTATGAACACTGAAGCTTTCTTT.

This clone was recorded many times. The V call is TRBV18, the J call TRBJ2-3, with 7 positions matching TRBD2. The V gene's germline CDR1 is KGHSH and CDR2 LQKENI. The CDR3 runs 15 residues. With 5 bases clipped from V and 2 bases from J, the junction kept 7 bases outside the gene matches. The CDR3 spells CASSTSAGNTDTQYF. The CDR3 coding sequence is TGTGCCAGCTCAACCTCAGCGGGGAACACAGATACGCAGTATTTT.

In DNA form, the CDR3 reads TGTGCTAGTGGGTCGGAAGAGGCTGAAGCTTTCTTT. Encoded protein: CASGSEEAEAFF. The V call is TRBV12-5, the J call TRBJ1-1; D unresolved. Trimming took off 6 bases at V and 6 bases at J, with 11 bases between the two ends. Germline loops: CDR1 LGHNT, CDR2 FRNRAP. This CDR3 is 12 amino acids long. The whole variable domain, remainder taken from reference TRBV12-5 and TRBJ1-1, is DARVTQTPRHKVTEMGQEVTMRCQPILGHNTVFWYRQTMMQGLELLAYFRNRAPLDDSGMPKDRFSAEMPDATLATLKIQPSEPRDSAVYFCASGSEEAEAFFGQGTRLTVV.

This clone was found once. The chain is built from TRBV19 and TRBJ1-2; maybe TRBD1 (5 bases). The CDR3 is made up of 17 amino acids. The germline CDR1 and CDR2 sequences are LNHDA and SQIVND (reference sequence). V lost 4 bases and J lost 2, with 20 bases in between. The CDR3 DNA sequence: TGTGCCAGTAGTACTACGTTCTTGACAGCCTGGAACTATGGCTACACCTTC. Translation gives CASSTTFLTAWNYGYTF.

The chain couples TRBV30 to TRBJ1-6, with D hard to call. Germline V gene data show CDR1 as GTSNPN and CDR2 as SVGIG (reference sequence). The CDR3 length is 13 residues. Trimming left V 4 bases short and J 7 bases short, with 11 bases between. CDR3: CAWINSGNSPLHF. CDR3 in DNA: TGTGCCTGGATCAACTCCGGGAATTCACCCCTCCACTTT.

This clone occurred a few times. The chain employs TRBV6-4 and TRBJ2-2; TRBD1 might be the D (5 bases). Trimming stripped 6 bases from V and 6 bases from J, with 23 bases between. The germline CDR1 and CDR2 sequences are MRHNA and SNTAGT. This CDR3 is 17 amino acids long. CDR3 amino acids: CASRRSGDARRAGELFF. The CDR3 coding sequence is TGTGCCAGCAGGCGCTCCGGCGACGCCCGCAGGGCCGGGGAGCTGTTTTTT.

This clone has only a few counts. The chain joins TRBV5-5 to TRBJ1-5; 7 bases align to TRBD1. The CDR3 has 14 amino acids. Trimming at V came to 1 base and at J to 4 bases, leaving 2 bases not matched to a gene. Germline lookup yields CDR1 SGHKS and CDR2 YYEKEE (reference sequence). The CDR3 spells CASSLSRGNQPQHF. CDR3 sequence (DNA): TGTGCCAGCAGCTTGTCCAGGGGGAATCAGCCCCAGCATTTT.

This clone was found once. The chain uses TRBV19 and TRBJ2-1, with 9 bases that match TRBD1. Per germline, CDR1 LNHDA and CDR2 SQIVND (reference sequence). J was trimmed by 6 bases and V by 6 bases; bases with no gene match: 9. This CDR3 region has 15 residues. The CDR3 DNA reads as TGTGCCAGTAGCACCGGGACAGGGTCCGTCAATGAGCAGTTCTTC. Its translation is CASSTGTGSVNEQFF.

The chain is built from TRBV3-1 (or the pseudogene TRBV3-2) and TRBJ2-1; TRBD2 agrees at 9 bases. The CDR3 loop spans 15 amino acids. CDR1 and CDR2 (germline): LGHDT, YNNKEL (reference sequence). V lost 8 bases and J lost 6; bases outside the gene matches: 11. The CDR3 loop reads CASGWGAGGPNEQFF. For the CDR3, the DNA is TGTGCCAGCGGCTGGGGAGCGGGAGGACCCAATGAGCAGTTCTTC.

Only one count was recorded for this clone. J is TRBJ1-5 and V is TRBV9; TRBD1 aligns across 9 bases. This CDR3 spans 14 amino acids. Looked up from germline, CDR1 is SGDLS and CDR2 is YYNGEE. V lost 3 bases to trimming and J lost 7 bases; unmatched junction nucleotides: 5. CDR3 loop: CASSDTGGRQPQHF. DNA of the CDR3: TGTGCCAGCAGCGATACAGGGGGCAGGCAGCCCCAGCATTTT.

The chain has TRBV5-1 and TRBJ2-1; no clear D gene. Germline V gives CDR1 SGHRS, CDR2 YFSETQ. V dropped 1 base and J dropped 5 bases, with 13 bases sitting between them. This CDR3 region has 15 residues. The CDR3 DNA reads as TGCGCCAGCAGCTTGTTGAGCGAGAAAAACAATGAGCAGTTCTTC. It yields the protein CASSLLSEKNNEQFF.

This clone was counted a few times. This sequence joins TRBV9 and TRBJ1-2, with D uncertain. Trimming pared 7 bases from V and 8 bases from J, leaving 18 bases between. The germline V gene has CDR1 SGDLS and CDR2 YYNGEE. The CDR3 runs 13 residues. The CDR3 sequence is CASQAGEYGGYTF. CDR3 bases: TGTGCCAGCCAAGCCGGGGAATATGGAGGCTACACCTTC.

CDR3: CASSPNSGRGTNEQFF. CDR3 nucleotides: TGTGCCAGCAGCCCCAATAGCGGGAGGGGGACGAATGAGCAGTTCTTC. V is TRBV7-9 and J is TRBJ2-1; 11 positions match TRBD2. V lost 5 bases to trimming and J lost 7 bases; unmatched junction nucleotides: 10. This CDR3 has 16 amino acids. The V gene's germline CDR1 is SEHNR and CDR2 FQNEAQ (reference sequence).

This clone was seen once. V is TRBV29-1 and J is TRBJ2-3; weak D call: TRBD1 (5 bases). Germline CDR1 is SQVTM and CDR2 is ANQGSEA. V lost 1 base, J lost 8 bases, and 13 bases lay in between. The CDR3 length is 13 residues. CDR3 sequence reads: CSVEVSYQGTQYF. The DNA of the CDR3 is TGCAGCGTTGAAGTTAGCTATCAGGGTACGCAGTATTTT.